Presented here are 10 T cell receptor beta chains from one specimen sequenced in a study of vaccination and CD4 T cells after COVID-19. These receptors are not linked to any known antigen. As for treatment: roughly 11-day PBMC culture with coronavirus spike peptide pools or control peptides (ViraFEST assay). Oncomine TCR Beta short-read sequencing was applied to DNA from cultured CD4+ T cells. TCRdb recomputed calls from the PCR reads with MiXCR, one row per CDR3 protein. The table has some 13,000 distinct CDR3 sequences, less than 35% seen once. Sequencing was done on a sample of CD4+ T cells from blood, cultured in vitro. The receptors come from a human donor who had recovered from COVID-19.

This clonotype was recorded a few times. The chain has TRBV5-4 and TRBJ1-4; 8 positions agree with TRBD1. The CDR3 spans 15 residues. Germline lookup yields CDR1 SGHNT and CDR2 YYREEE (reference sequence). V gave up 0 bases and J gave up 8 bases; unmatched junction bases: 6. This CDR3 reads CASSLERTGNEKLFF. In nucleotides, the CDR3 is TGTGCCAGCAGCTTGGAACGGACAGGGAACGAAAAACTGTTTTTT.

CDR3 residues: CASSYGPNSYGYTF. CDR3 DNA: TGTGCCAGCAGTTACGGCCCGAACTCCTATGGCTACACCTTC. The chain uses TRBV6-5 and TRBJ1-2; no clear D. This CDR3 comprises 14 residues. The germline V gene has CDR1 MNHEY and CDR2 SVGAGI. V lost 2 bases and J lost 4, with 11 bases in between.

The gene calls are TRBV6-1 and TRBJ1-2; D possibly corresponds to TRBD1 (5 bases). V lost 8 bases, J lost 8 bases, and 21 bases lay in between. The CDR3 totals 14 residues. Germline lookup yields CDR1 MNHNS and CDR2 SASEGT. The CDR3 bases are TGTGCCAGCTCCCCCAGCAGGGCCCTTGGGGGCTACACCTTC. Amino acid sequence: CASSPSRALGGYTF.

This sequence joins TRBV27 and TRBJ2-3; D is tentatively TRBD1 or TRBD2 (6 bases each). The CDR3 totals 16 residues. Germline CDR1 and CDR2: MNHEY and SMNVEV (reference sequence). V was trimmed by 7 bases and J by 0 bases, leaving 17 bases between them. This CDR3 reads CASKGGTSPSTDTQYF. CDR3 sequence (DNA): TGTGCCAGCAAGGGGGGTACGAGCCCTAGCACAGATACGCAGTATTTT.

The V and J genes are TRBV7-8 and TRBJ2-2, with D possibly TRBD1 on 5 matching bases. The length of the CDR3 is 15 residues. The germline V and J ends were trimmed by 3 bases and 6 bases, with 14 bases remaining between them. The germline gives CDR1 SGHVS, CDR2 FQNEAQ. CDR3 amino acids: CASSLHRFEAGELFF. For the CDR3, the DNA is TGTGCCAGCAGCTTGCACAGGTTTGAAGCCGGGGAGCTGTTTTTT. Full variable domain (rest looked up from reference TRBV7-8 and TRBJ2-2): GAGVSQSPRYKVAKRGQDVALRCDPISGHVSLFWYQQALGQGPEFLTYFQNEAQLDKSGLPSDRFFAERPEGSVSTLKIQRTQQEDSAVYLCASSLHRFEAGELFFGEGSRLTVL.

The chain uses TRBV7-2 and TRBJ2-5; 7 bases line up with TRBD2. The CDR3 covers 14 residues. Losses at the gene ends were 6 bases for V and 1 base for J; bases not matched to a gene: 5. CDR1 and CDR2 from the germline V gene are SGHTA and FQGNSA. The CDR3 is CASRPSGPQETQYF. The DNA for the CDR3 is TGTGCCAGCAGGCCTAGCGGACCCCAAGAGACCCAGTACTTC.

The chain recombines TRBV7-9 with TRBJ1-2; weak D call: TRBD1 (5 bases). V was pared by 4 bases and J by 6 bases, with 15 bases between. This CDR3 is built from 14 residues. Looked up from germline, CDR1 is SEHNR and CDR2 is FQNEAQ (reference sequence). The CDR3 protein is CASSSGRGVNGYTF. For the CDR3, the DNA is TGTGCCAGCAGCTCAGGAAGAGGGGTAAATGGCTACACCTTC.

This clonotype was counted between two and nine times. The chain employs TRBV18 and TRBJ1-5; D not resolved. V dropped 3 bases and J dropped 4 bases, with 10 bases sitting between them. The CDR3 is 14 amino acids. Germline-derived CDR1 and CDR2 are KGHSH and LQKENI. CDR3 DNA: TGTGCCAGCTCACCTGACGGCCTAAATCAGCCCCAGCATTTT. This encodes CASSPDGLNQPQHF. Full variable domain (rest looked up from reference TRBV18 and TRBJ1-5): NAGVMQNPRHLVRRRGQEARLRCSPMKGHSHVYWYRQLPEEGLKFMVYLQKENIIDESGMPKERFSAEFPKEGPSILRIQQVVRGDSAAYFCASSPDGLNQPQHFGDGTRLSIL.

This chain connects TRBV7-2 to TRBJ1-2; TRBD1 might be the D (6 bases). Trimming shortened V by 3 bases and J by 2 bases, and 13 bases separated the two germline ends. Germline V gene sequence: CDR1 SGHTA, CDR2 FQGNSA. CDR3 length: 15 amino acids. Here the CDR3 reads CASSLRQEGNYGYTF. The CDR3, as DNA: TGTGCCAGCAGCTTGAGACAGGAAGGGAACTATGGCTACACCTTC.

The gene calls are TRBV6-2 or TRBV6-3 and TRBJ2-3; TRBD2 is a possible D gene (5 bases). V was pared by 4 bases and J by 6 bases, with 5 bases between. This CDR3 spans 11 amino acids. Germline CDR1 MNHEY, CDR2 SVGEGT. CDR3 DNA sequence: TGTGCCAGCAGTTCGGGGGATACGCAGTATTTT. Translation gives CASSSGDTQYF.